The rows below give T cell receptor beta chains drawn from one sample of a study of identical twins. TCRdb reprocessed the 5' RACE reads with MiXCR, giving one entry per CDR3 protein. The table has under 800,000 distinct CDR3 sequences, around 20% seen once; the top ten hold 4.3%. A further study also used this sample, focusing on T cells expressing NK-cell markers.

The source material was PBMCs. These receptors were obtained from a woman aged 18-29 years in good health. Each CDR3 is given with its conserved first and last residue. D genes are given only for firm matches. Expanded clones are given a class, and other clones once, few, many or no size at all.

CDR3 DNA: TGTGCCAGCAGCTTAAAGGGAGGGTCAGATACGCAGTATTTT; CDR3 protein: CASSLKGGSDTQYF; CDR3 length: 14; J gene: TRBJ2-3; D gene: TRBD2; V gene: TRBV5-4; clone size: few
CDR3 DNA: TGTGCCAGCAGTTTACGTCGGGGATTATCTGAAGCTTTCTTT; CDR3 protein: CASSLRRGLSEAFF; CDR3 length: 14; J gene: TRBJ1-1; D gene: .; V gene: TRBV6-5; clone size: few
CDR3 DNA: TGTGCCAGCAGCTTCGACAGGGATTTCACTGAAGCTTTCTTT; CDR3 protein: CASSFDRDFTEAFF; CDR3 length: 14; J gene: TRBJ1-1; D gene: TRBD1; V gene: TRBV6-1; clone size: few
CDR3 DNA: TGTGCCAGCTCACCCCTCGGACAGGGGTATAATTCACCCCTCCACTTT; CDR3 protein: CASSPLGQGYNSPLHF; CDR3 length: 16; J gene: TRBJ1-6; D gene: TRBD1; V gene: TRBV18; clone size: .
CDR3 DNA: TGTGCCAGCAGACCGGGACATAACTACGAGCAGTACTTC; CDR3 protein: CASRPGHNYEQYF; CDR3 length: 13; J gene: TRBJ2-7; D gene: .; V gene: TRBV12-3/TRBV12-4; clone size: .
CDR3 DNA: TGTGCCAGCAGTTCGACAGGGGGTGAGACACCCCTCCACTTT; CDR3 protein: CASSSTGGETPLHF; CDR3 length: 14; J gene: TRBJ1-6; D gene: TRBD1; V gene: TRBV6-5; clone size: .
CDR3 DNA: TGCGCCAGCAGCTTCGTGGGGGGGGGCTACAATGAGCAGTTCTTC; CDR3 protein: CASSFVGGGYNEQFF; CDR3 length: 15; J gene: TRBJ2-1; D gene: TRBD2; V gene: TRBV5-1; clone size: many
CDR3 DNA: TGTGCCAGCAGTTCCACGTACTCACCCCTCCACTTT; CDR3 protein: CASSSTYSPLHF; CDR3 length: 12; J gene: TRBJ1-6; D gene: .; V gene: TRBV12-3/TRBV12-4; clone size: many
CDR3 DNA: TGTGCCAGCAGCTTCGCAGGGGAAGAATACTATGGCTACACCTTC; CDR3 protein: CASSFAGEEYYGYTF; CDR3 length: 15; J gene: TRBJ1-2; D gene: .; V gene: TRBV7-9; clone size: many
CDR3 DNA: TGTGCCATCAGTGAGACCCACGGCAGTGAAGCTTTCTTT; CDR3 protein: CAISETHGSEAFF; CDR3 length: 13; J gene: TRBJ1-1; D gene: .; V gene: TRBV10-3; clone size: .
CDR3 DNA: TGTGCCAGCAGGAAAACAGGGGAGGTTGGTGGCTACACCTTC; CDR3 protein: CASRKTGEVGGYTF; CDR3 length: 14; J gene: TRBJ1-2; D gene: TRBD1; V gene: TRBV6-1; clone size: once
CDR3 DNA: TGTGCCAGCAGTTCGGGACGGAGCGGACAGCCCCAGCATTTT; CDR3 protein: CASSSGRSGQPQHF; CDR3 length: 14; J gene: TRBJ1-5; D gene: .; V gene: TRBV12-3/TRBV12-4; clone size: .
CDR3 DNA: TGTGCCAGCAGTGATTCGGGGGTCTACGAGCAGTACTTC; CDR3 protein: CASSDSGVYEQYF; CDR3 length: 13; J gene: TRBJ2-7; D gene: .; V gene: TRBV6-1; clone size: few
CDR3 DNA: TGTGCCAGCAGCCGACAGTTGAACACTGAAGCTTTCTTT; CDR3 protein: CASSRQLNTEAFF; CDR3 length: 13; J gene: TRBJ1-1; D gene: .; V gene: TRBV6-4; clone size: many
CDR3 DNA: TGTGCCAGCTCACCATATATCGGCAGGGGCGAAAAACTGTTTTTT; CDR3 protein: CASSPYIGRGEKLFF; CDR3 length: 15; J gene: TRBJ1-4; D gene: .; V gene: TRBV18; clone size: few
CDR3 DNA: TGTGCCAGCAGCTTCGGACAGGTCACTACCAAGACCCAGTACTTC; CDR3 protein: CASSFGQVTTKTQYF; CDR3 length: 15; J gene: TRBJ2-5; D gene: TRBD1; V gene: TRBV7-9; clone size: .
CDR3 DNA: TGCAGTGTTAGCGGGGGTTGGAATGAGCAGTTCTTC; CDR3 protein: CSVSGGWNEQFF; CDR3 length: 12; J gene: TRBJ2-1; D gene: TRBD2; V gene: TRBV20-1; clone size: many
CDR3 DNA: TGTGCCACTGGCGGGAGGAATGAGCAGTTCTTC; CDR3 protein: CATGGRNEQFF; CDR3 length: 11; J gene: TRBJ2-1; D gene: TRBD2; V gene: TRBV12-3/TRBV12-4; clone size: few
CDR3 DNA: TGTGCCAGCAGCTTGGGTCCCTTTCGTCACAATGAGCAGTTCTTC; CDR3 protein: CASSLGPFRHNEQFF; CDR3 length: 15; J gene: TRBJ2-1; D gene: .; V gene: TRBV12-3/TRBV12-4; clone size: few
CDR3 DNA: TGCGCCAGCAGCTGGGGACTAGCGGCTTCCTACAATGAGCAGTTCTTC; CDR3 protein: CASSWGLAASYNEQFF; CDR3 length: 16; J gene: TRBJ2-1; D gene: TRBD2; V gene: TRBV5-1; clone size: .
CDR3 DNA: TGCAGCGTCTCTGGGACTAGCGGGATTGTTACCTACGAGCAGTACTTC; CDR3 protein: CSVSGTSGIVTYEQYF; CDR3 length: 16; J gene: TRBJ2-7; D gene: TRBD2; V gene: TRBV29-1; clone size: few
CDR3 DNA: TGTGCCTGGAGTTCAGGAGTACAGACAGATACGCAGTATTTT; CDR3 protein: CAWSSGVQTDTQYF; CDR3 length: 14; J gene: TRBJ2-3; D gene: .; V gene: TRBV30; clone size: .
CDR3 DNA: TGTGCCAGCAGTTGGGCTAGCGACCCCTACAATGAGCAGTTCTTC; CDR3 protein: CASSWASDPYNEQFF; CDR3 length: 15; J gene: TRBJ2-1; D gene: .; V gene: TRBV6-5; clone size: many